This entry describes one T cell receptor beta chain. This clone was observed once. Its antigen is not yet known. No base-level quality is on record; no much larger clone is a single base apart. Library construction relied on the immunoSEQ multiplex PCR assay. The paper's data handling went like this. A statistical classification framework was built for diagnosing cytomegalovirus status from the catalog of TCR beta chain sequences. TCRdb took this table from immuneACCESS and kept in-frame rearrangements with V and J called. Such tables lack part of the clones; where checked against another copy, unresolved V genes explain under half of the gap, and the rest is unexplained. D and trimming come from the DNA, and the V and J calls and clone size come from that table. This sample lists tens of thousands of clones; roughly 94% were detected once. The ten largest account for 4% to 5.5% of the sample. The sample originates from a study of cytomegalovirus exposure and HLA in healthy donors listed by TCRdb under 2017. Turning to the overall study: According to a later analysis, the 120 or so validation repertoires were produced on the same platform as the roughly 600 repertoires of the first cohort. The aim of the study was to test whether cataloging public T cell receptors could identify signatures of past pathogen exposure. In addition to the first cohort of hundreds of subjects, a separate validation cohort of under 150 different subjects was used. High-throughput TCR immunosequencing, statistical association of individual TCRs with disease status, and machine learning were combined to predict cytomegalovirus infection status. What the study reported, not specific to this receptor: In the study, about 150 TCR beta chains were listed as associated with cytomegalovirus. All 110 or so repertoires were used to score co-occurrence in the validation cohort in a later analysis, because that analysis had no HLA typing for the cohort. In vitro tests confirmed that a few of the cytomegalovirus-associated TCR beta chains recognize cytomegalovirus antigens. It was suggested by the authors that the approach could potentially be generalized to other disease states and immunological phenotypes. In a later analysis, TCRs clustered in the first cohort were found to also tend to co-occur in the approximately 110 validation repertoires, with approximately 94% of cluster scores above 0. Most TCR sequences were seen in very few donors, while some public TCRs were found in many individuals. Cytomegalovirus status was reported to be diagnosed by the classifier with high specificity and sensitivity in both the original and validation cohorts.

Ends trimmed: V by 3 bases, J by 7 bases; bases unmatched to a gene: 9. From its cysteine to its phenylalanine, the CDR3 spans 15 amino acids. Just the 45-base CDR3 DNA is kept, in frame starting at base 1. The germline V gene sets CDR1 to MRHNA and CDR2 to SNTAGT. Separate from the approximately 670-subject first cohort, the validation cohort of roughly 130 subjects was the group to which the donors belonged. The sequenced material came from PBMCs. This clonotype originated in a man aged 18 to 30 in good health and CMV-seropositive. The receptor chain draws on TRBV6-4 and TRBJ1-2; TRBD1 fits 9 bases in the junction. The CDR3 protein is CASSEQTGGVGGYTF. The DNA sequence reads TGTGCCAGCAGTGAACAGACAGGGGGGGTCGGTGGCTACACCTTC.